What follows is one TCR beta chain and its context. Its antigen is unknown. 60 Vbeta and 13 Jbeta primers were used in PCR. TCRdb's table, derived via immunoSEQ multiplex PCR, lists solely in-frame clones and lacks some. The sample comprises approximately 110,000 clones, about 80% of which are singletons, and around 4% rests with the top ten. This entry belongs to a study of cytomegalovirus exposure and HLA in healthy donors. This CDR3 has 13 residues. V shed 5 bases and J shed 4 bases, with 9 bases lying between them. The germline V gene encodes CDR1 LGHNT and CDR2 FRNRAP. The study, taken as a whole, reports: Through in vitro validation, three CMV-associated chains were shown to be specific for CMV antigens. The likely origin of a cluster of highly shared sequence variants was a sequencing artifact.

The chain links TRBV12-5 to TRBJ1-5; D is perhaps TRBD1 (6 bases). This sequence was found in a man aged 40-49 years in good health and CMV-seronegative. Sequenced input: PBMCs. CDR3 loop: CASGLDSNQPQHF. The CDR3 nucleotides are TGTGCTAGTGGTCTGGACAGTAATCAGCCCCAGCATTTT.